A selection of T cell receptor beta chains follows, all from one sample in a study of vaccination and CD4 T cells after COVID-19. MiXCR, applied by TCRdb to the PCR reads, yields one record per CDR3 protein. The data show about 15,000 distinct CDR3 sequences, approximately 73% seen once. These receptors lack a known antigen. The specimen sequenced was CD4+ T cells from blood, cultured in vitro. The receptors were gathered from a human donor who had recovered from COVID-19. Both conserved end residues are part of each CDR3. Fields, in order: J gene, D gene, CDR3 length, V gene, clone size, CDR3 DNA, CDR3 protein. The D gene is left open where the match is weak. Size values are once, few and many counts, or a class for expanded clones, and some rows have none.

>TRBJ1-3|NA|14|TRBV2|NA
TGTGCCAGCAGCCTGGAGGGTACTGGAAACACCATATATTTT
CASSLEGTGNTIYF
>TRBJ2-1|NA|16|TRBV7-2|NA
TGTGCCAGCAGCTTACGCGGGATAAGCTCCTACAATGAGCAGTTCTTC
CASSLRGISSYNEQFF
>TRBJ2-7|TRBD2|15|TRBV6-1|NA
TGTGCCACAGGGGGGGCGTCTAGCGGGAGCTACGAGCAGTACTTC
CATGGASSGSYEQYF
>TRBJ2-1|NA|13|TRBV6-1|NA
TGTGCCAGCTTCGGGTCTATGGTCAATGAGCAGTTCTTC
CASFGSMVNEQFF
>TRBJ2-1|TRBD2|15|TRBV30|NA
TGTGCCTGGAGTGTGGGCCTAGCGGACTACAATGAGCAGTTCTTC
CAWSVGLADYNEQFF
>TRBJ2-5|TRBD2|15|TRBV28|NA
TGTGCCAGCAGTTTAGGGGGGGTTGGCCAAGAGACCCAGTACTTC
CASSLGGVGQETQYF
>TRBJ2-3|TRBD1|18|TRBV25-1|NA
TGTGCCAGCAGTCTAACCTCCGACAGGGGGCTAAGAGGAGATACGCAGTATTTT
CASSLTSDRGLRGDTQYF
>TRBJ1-5|TRBD1|15|TRBV27|NA
TGTGCCAGCAGTCAAATGGACAGGGGACATCAGCCCCAGCATTTT
CASSQMDRGHQPQHF
>TRBJ1-5|NA|13|TRBV20-1|few
TGCAGTGCTAAAGGACAGTTATATCAGCCCCAGCATTTT
CSAKGQLYQPQHF
>TRBJ2-6|NA|13|TRBV7-2|NA
TGTGCCAGCAGCTTAGCGGTTGACAACGTCCTGACTTTC
CASSLAVDNVLTF
>TRBJ1-1|NA|9|TRBV6-5|NA
TGTGCCAGCAGTTACCCGTTGATCTTT
CASSYPLIF
>TRBJ1-5|NA|12|TRBV24-1|few
TGTGCCACCAGTGCCCCTAATCAGCCCCAGCATTTT
CATSAPNQPQHF
>TRBJ2-7|TRBD2|12|TRBV19|NA
TGTGCCAGTAAAAGCGGGGCCTACGAGCAGTACTTC
CASKSGAYEQYF
>TRBJ2-3|TRBD2|18|TRBV12-3/TRBV12-4|NA
TGTGCCAGCAGTCGCCCCCGGACTAGCGGGACTGGAGCAGATACGCAGTATTTT
CASSRPRTSGTGADTQYF
>TRBJ1-6|TRBD1|19|TRBV20-1|NA
TGCAGTGCGCTGACACAGGGGAGAGGATTGAGGTCCTATAATTCACCCCTCCACTTT
CSALTQGRGLRSYNSPLHF
>TRBJ2-3|TRBD2|15|TRBV20-1|NA
TGCAGTGCTAGCGGGAGGGCCTCCGGCACAGATACGCAGTATTTT
CSASGRASGTDTQYF
>TRBJ1-4|NA|12|TRBV7-8|NA
TGTGCCAGCAGCTTCACGGGCGAAAAACTGTTTTTT
CASSFTGEKLFF
>TRBJ1-6|NA|12|TRBV5-1|NA
TGCGCCAGCAGCTCGACGAATTCACCCCTCCACTTT
CASSSTNSPLHF
>TRBJ1-6|TRBD1|13|TRBV20-1|NA
TGCAGTGCCCGGGACAGGGCTAATTCACCCCTCCACTTT
CSARDRANSPLHF
>TRBJ1-1|NA|17|TRBV7-9|few
TGTGCCAGCAGCTCCCGCCGGGGAGGGTCGGTTACAAGCGAAGCTTTCTTT
CASSSRRGGSVTSEAFF
>TRBJ2-1|TRBD2|15|TRBV20-1|NA
TGCAGTGCTAGTGCTAGCGGGAGGTCCTACAATGAGCAGTTCTTC
CSASASGRSYNEQFF
>TRBJ2-6|NA|18|TRBV7-2|NA
TGTGCCAGCAGCCCCCGGGGACCGCGAAGCTCTGGGGCCAACGTCCTGACTTTC
CASSPRGPRSSGANVLTF
>TRBJ1-4|TRBD1|14|TRBV27|NA
TGTGCCAATACCGGGACAGGGGTAAGTGAAAAACTGTTTTTT
CANTGTGVSEKLFF
>TRBJ2-1|NA|16|TRBV27|NA
TGTGCCAGCAGTTTATTTGGGGACGTACGGAACAATGAGCAGTTCTTC
CASSLFGDVRNNEQFF
>TRBJ2-7|NA|18|TRBV7-9|NA
TGTGCCAGCAGCGTGGATGAGGGCGACGGAATTTTACCCTACGAGCAGTACTTC
CASSVDEGDGILPYEQYF
>TRBJ1-2|TRBD1|15|TRBV6-1|NA
TGTGCCAGCAGTGGAGACAGGGTATTTGACTATGGCTACACCTTC
CASSGDRVFDYGYTF
>TRBJ1-2|NA|14|TRBV6-1|NA
TGTGCCAGCAGTAGCGCGGCCGGATACTATGGCTACACCTTC
CASSSAAGYYGYTF
>TRBJ1-2|NA|15|TRBV15|NA
TGTGCCACCAGCAGAGATCGGTCCCTCGACGGCGGCTACACCTTC
CATSRDRSLDGGYTF
>TRBJ2-1|NA|16|TRBV7-3|NA
TGTGCCAGCAGCCAACTCGGCTCCTCAATCTACAATGAGCAGTTCTTC
CASSQLGSSIYNEQFF
>TRBJ1-1|NA|15|TRBV5-4|NA
TGTGCCAGCAGCTTAGGGTCGGGGCAGAACACTGAAGCTTTCTTT
CASSLGSGQNTEAFF
>TRBJ2-7|NA|16|TRBV12-3/TRBV12-4|NA
TGTGCCAGCAAGCGAACAGGTTCCCCCCTTCTGGACGAGCAGTACTTC
CASKRTGSPLLDEQYF
>TRBJ1-3|NA|13|TRBV15|NA
TGTGCCACCAGCAGAGTTCCTGGAAACACCATATATTTT
CATSRVPGNTIYF
>TRBJ2-3|NA|13|TRBV20-1|NA
TGCAGTGCTCCGGAGGCGGGGACAGATACGCAGTATTTT
CSAPEAGTDTQYF
>TRBJ1-1|TRBD1|17|TRBV4-1|NA
TGCGCCAGCAGCCCGGGACAGGGTAGGGGCCTTCACACTGAAGCTTTCTTT
CASSPGQGRGLHTEAFF
>TRBJ2-7|TRBD1|15|TRBV6-2/TRBV6-3|NA
TGTGCCAGCAGAAACCCGGACAGGGCCTTTGACGAGCAGTACTTC
CASRNPDRAFDEQYF
>TRBJ2-7|NA|16|TRBV20-1|NA
TGCAGTGTAGGGGGACTCTTGGTCCTTGATACCTACGAGCAGTACTTC
CSVGGLLVLDTYEQYF
>TRBJ2-1|NA|11|TRBV6-1|NA
TGTGCCAGCCGAACTGCCATCTCGGGGTTTTTC
CASRTAISGFF
>TRBJ1-5|NA|17|TRBV27|NA
TGTGCCAGCAGTTCCTCCCTAGGTAGGAGAAGCAATCAGCCCCAGCATTTT
CASSSSLGRRSNQPQHF
>TRBJ1-5|TRBD1|18|TRBV7-9|NA
TGTGCCAGCAGCTTAGGCCGGGGTACAGGGGGTCGGAGTCAGCCCCAGCATTTT
CASSLGRGTGGRSQPQHF
>TRBJ1-5|NA|15|TRBV12-3/TRBV12-4|NA
TGTGCCAGCAGTCCGGCCGGAGGGGCAGGTCAGCCCCAGCATTTT
CASSPAGGAGQPQHF
>TRBJ2-7|NA|14|TRBV19|NA
TGTGCCAGTAGTATTTTAGCGAATTCCTACGAGCAGTACTTC
CASSILANSYEQYF
>TRBJ1-5|NA|14|TRBV30|NA
TGTGCCTGGAGAGGTCAAGTACCCAATCAGCCCCAGCATTTT
CAWRGQVPNQPQHF
>TRBJ1-1|NA|11|TRBV6-1|NA
TGTGCCAGCAGTAACGGGGCTGAAGCTTTCTTT
CASSNGAEAFF
>TRBJ2-3|NA|16|TRBV29-1|NA
TGCAGCGTCCAGGGTGTCGCGGTATCTAGCACAGATACGCAGTATTTT
CSVQGVAVSSTDTQYF
>TRBJ2-7|TRBD1|14|TRBV19|NA
TGTGCCAGTAGTATGGGACAGGGCCTCCACGAGCAGTACTTC
CASSMGQGLHEQYF
>TRBJ2-5|NA|15|TRBV21-1|NA
TGTGCCAGCAGCGCCAGGACGAGCGTACAAGAGACCCAGTACTTC
CASSARTSVQETQYF
>TRBJ2-3|NA|12|TRBV20-1|NA
TGCAGTGCTAGCGGAAGCACAGATACGCAGTATTTT
CSASGSTDTQYF
>TRBJ2-7|NA|13|TRBV7-2|NA
TGTGCCAGCAGCTTAGAAATATCCTACGAGCAGTACTTC
CASSLEISYEQYF
>TRBJ1-5|NA|12|TRBV6-2/TRBV6-3|NA
TGTGCCACCGGGGCCATTGCGGCGATTCAGCATTTT
CATGAIAAIQHF
>TRBJ1-5|NA|16|TRBV21-1|once
TGTGCCAGCAGCAAAGTTTTTGGCAGGTGCAATCAGCCCCAGCATTTT
CASSKVFGRCNQPQHF
>TRBJ1-2|TRBD1|13|TRBV20-1|NA
TGCAGTGTTTCCCGGGACAGATCCTATGGCTACACCTTC
CSVSRDRSYGYTF
>TRBJ2-7|NA|13|TRBV7-3|NA
TGTGCCAGCAGCGTAGGGTCAGGCTACGAGCAGTACTTC
CASSVGSGYEQYF
>TRBJ2-5|TRBD2|15|TRBV6-2/TRBV6-3|NA
TGTGCCAGCAGCCCCGCGGGGGTAGGAGAAGAGACCCAGTACTTC
CASSPAGVGEETQYF
>TRBJ1-2|NA|15|TRBV10-3|NA
TGTGCCATCAGTGACCTGGGTGGGGATGACTATGGCTACACCTTC
CAISDLGGDDYGYTF
>TRBJ1-1|NA|14|TRBV7-8|NA
TGTGCCAGCAGCTTAGAACATTTCAGGGAGAGAGCTTTCTTT
CASSLEHFRERAFF
>TRBJ1-4|TRBD1|12|TRBV20-1|once
TGCAGTGGCAACAGGGGAGGAGAAAAACTGTTTTTT
CSGNRGGEKLFF
>TRBJ1-5|NA|13|TRBV20-1|NA
TGCAGTGCTAGAGGCCAGGGGAATCAGCCCCAGCATTTT
CSARGQGNQPQHF
>TRBJ2-1|NA|15|TRBV24-1|NA
TGTGCCACCAGTCCAGGGGTGAGATTCGGGAATGAGCAGTTCTTC
CATSPGVRFGNEQFF
>TRBJ2-3|NA|16|TRBV5-4|NA
TGTGCCAGCAGCTCCCCTCAGGGGCCTAGCACAGATACGCAGTATTTT
CASSSPQGPSTDTQYF
>TRBJ1-2|NA|13|TRBV20-1|NA
TGCAGTGCGAGAGGGACGGCTAACTATGGCTACACCTTC
CSARGTANYGYTF